This T cell receptor (beta chain) was sequenced for a study of T cells in Graves' hyperthyroidism and ophthalmopathy. Uncontrolled infection, other autoimmune disease, pregnancy or lactation excluded patients. Germline trimming cut 7 bases from V and 2 bases from J; bases unmatched to any gene: 7. The germline V gene encodes CDR1 KGHDR and CDR2 SFDVKD. CDR3 length: 16 residues. For this clonotype: Its antigen is as yet unknown. Being one base from a much bigger clone, this may be a read error. The CDR3 ends on some other residue instead of the conserved phenylalanine or tryptophan, so this is likely a read error.

The study's findings and limits: Blood shared most expanded thyroid clonotypes above 0.001.

Template material for amplifying TCR beta CDR3 regions consisted of RNA transcripts. The study used the HTBI primer set for a first-round RT-PCR of the TCR CDR3. TCRdb passed the multiplex PCR reads through MiXCR, listing each CDR3 protein once. Among approximately 400,000 distinct CDR3 sequences listed, approximately 13% were seen once. Specimen: blood. The TCR was taken from a man younger than 45 with Graves' hyperthyroidism that later progressed to Graves' ophthalmopathy. This chain links TRBV24-1 with TRBJ2-2, with 9 bases fitting TRBD1. The CDR3 region has the DNA TGTGCCACCAGACCCACAGGGGGCGGTAACACCGGGGAGCTGTTTTCT. Residues: CATRPTGGGNTGELFS.